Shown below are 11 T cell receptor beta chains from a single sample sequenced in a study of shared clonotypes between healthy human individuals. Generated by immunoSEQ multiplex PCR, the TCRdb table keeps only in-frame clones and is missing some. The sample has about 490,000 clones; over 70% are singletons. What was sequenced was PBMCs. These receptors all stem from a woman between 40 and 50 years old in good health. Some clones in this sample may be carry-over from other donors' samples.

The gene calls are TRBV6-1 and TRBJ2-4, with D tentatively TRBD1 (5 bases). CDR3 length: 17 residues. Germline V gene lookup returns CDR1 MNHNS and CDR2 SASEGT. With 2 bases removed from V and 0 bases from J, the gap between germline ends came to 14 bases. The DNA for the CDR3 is TGTGCCAGCAGTGAACCTCGCCAGGGCGTAGCCAAAAACATTCAGTACTTC. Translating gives CASSEPRQGVAKNIQYF.

The DNA of the CDR3 is TGTGCCAGCTCACCAAACGCGGGGGGCGACCACGAGCAGTACTTC. This sequence encodes CASSPNAGGDHEQYF. This chain connects TRBV18 to TRBJ2-7, with TRBD2 identical over 8 bases. In germline, CDR1 is KGHSH, CDR2 LQKENI. CDR3 length: 15 residues. Trimming at V came to 2 bases and at J to 5 bases, leaving 8 bases not matched to a gene.

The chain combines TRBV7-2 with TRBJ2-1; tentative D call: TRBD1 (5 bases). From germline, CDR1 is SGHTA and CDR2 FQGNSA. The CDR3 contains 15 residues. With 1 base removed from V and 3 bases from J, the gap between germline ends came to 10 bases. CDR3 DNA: TGTGCCAGCAGCTTAGTGTCAGGGCTCTACAATGAGCAGTTCTTC. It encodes CASSLVSGLYNEQFF.

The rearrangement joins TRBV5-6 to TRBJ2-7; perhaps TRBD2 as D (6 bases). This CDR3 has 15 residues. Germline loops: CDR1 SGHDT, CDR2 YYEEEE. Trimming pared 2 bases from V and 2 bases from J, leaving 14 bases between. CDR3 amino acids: CASSFAVGGPYEQYF. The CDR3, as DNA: TGTGCCAGCAGCTTTGCGGTGGGAGGCCCCTACGAGCAGTACTTC.

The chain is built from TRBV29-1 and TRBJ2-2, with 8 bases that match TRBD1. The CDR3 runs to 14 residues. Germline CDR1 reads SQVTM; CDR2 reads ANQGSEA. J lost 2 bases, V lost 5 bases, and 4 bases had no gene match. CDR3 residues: CSVRGTGNTGELFF. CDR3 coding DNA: TGCAGCGTTCGGGGGACAGGCAACACCGGGGAGCTGTTTTTT.

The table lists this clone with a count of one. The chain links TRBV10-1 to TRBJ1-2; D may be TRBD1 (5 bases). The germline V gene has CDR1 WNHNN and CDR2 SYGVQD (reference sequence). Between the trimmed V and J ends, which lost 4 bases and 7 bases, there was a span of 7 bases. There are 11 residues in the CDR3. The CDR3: CASSGGAGYTF. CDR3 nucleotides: TGCGCCAGCAGTGGTGGGGCTGGCTACACCTTC.

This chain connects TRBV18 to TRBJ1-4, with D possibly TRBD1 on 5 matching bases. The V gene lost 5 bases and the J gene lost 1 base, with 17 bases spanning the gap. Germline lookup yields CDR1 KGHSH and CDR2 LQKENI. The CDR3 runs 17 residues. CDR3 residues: CASSSLVGRETNEKLFF. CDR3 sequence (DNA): TGTGCCAGCTCATCTCTGGTGGGGCGCGAAACTAATGAAAAACTGTTTTTT.

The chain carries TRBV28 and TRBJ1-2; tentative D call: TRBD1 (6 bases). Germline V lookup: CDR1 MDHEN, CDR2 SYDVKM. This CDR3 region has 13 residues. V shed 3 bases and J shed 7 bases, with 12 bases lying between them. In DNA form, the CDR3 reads TGTGCCAGCAGTTTTCGGGGGCACTTTGGCTACACCTTC. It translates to CASSFRGHFGYTF.

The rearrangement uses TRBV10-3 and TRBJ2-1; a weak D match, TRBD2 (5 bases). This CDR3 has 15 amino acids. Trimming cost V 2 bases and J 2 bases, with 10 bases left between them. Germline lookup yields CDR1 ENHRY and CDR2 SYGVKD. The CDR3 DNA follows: TGTGCCATCAGTGAGCGAGCGCGGGCCTACAATGAGCAGTTCTTC. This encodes CAISERARAYNEQFF.

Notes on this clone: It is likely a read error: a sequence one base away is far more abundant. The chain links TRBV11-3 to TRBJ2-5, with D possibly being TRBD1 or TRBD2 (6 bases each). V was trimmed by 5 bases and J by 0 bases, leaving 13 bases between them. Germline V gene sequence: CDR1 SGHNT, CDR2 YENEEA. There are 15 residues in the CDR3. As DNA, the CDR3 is TGTGCCAGCAGCCAAGGGGGGCTGTACCAAGAGACCCAGTACTTC. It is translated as CASSQGGLYQETQYF.

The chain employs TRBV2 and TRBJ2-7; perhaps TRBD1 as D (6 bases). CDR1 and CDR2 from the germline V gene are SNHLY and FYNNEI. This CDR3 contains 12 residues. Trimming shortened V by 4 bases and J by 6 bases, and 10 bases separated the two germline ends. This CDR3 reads CASSVQGTEQYF. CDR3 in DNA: TGTGCCAGCAGTGTACAGGGAACCGAGCAGTACTTC.